This entry describes one T cell receptor (beta chain). Its antigen remains unknown. This specimen comes from a study of shared clonotypes between healthy human individuals. Study-level points and caveats: Sequencing depth was a factor that was expected to affect clonotype sharing among donors.

TCRdb's copy holds only in-frame clones and misses some; the assay was immunoSEQ multiplex PCR. Among roughly 2.5 million clones listed, around 90% were seen once. The CDR3 has 12 amino acids. Germline loops: CDR1 MNHNY, CDR2 SVGAGI (reference sequence). Germline trimming cut 8 bases from V and 4 bases from J; bases unmatched to any gene: 5. The source is a man younger than 30 in good health. The specimen was naive CD4+ T cells sorted from blood. Sample subset: CD45RA+ positively selected. The J gene is TRBJ2-7, the V gene TRBV6-6, with 7 nucleotides matching TRBD1. CDR3 protein: CASGDSIYEQYF. DNA for the CDR3: TGTGCCAGCGGGGACAGCATTTACGAGCAGTACTTC.